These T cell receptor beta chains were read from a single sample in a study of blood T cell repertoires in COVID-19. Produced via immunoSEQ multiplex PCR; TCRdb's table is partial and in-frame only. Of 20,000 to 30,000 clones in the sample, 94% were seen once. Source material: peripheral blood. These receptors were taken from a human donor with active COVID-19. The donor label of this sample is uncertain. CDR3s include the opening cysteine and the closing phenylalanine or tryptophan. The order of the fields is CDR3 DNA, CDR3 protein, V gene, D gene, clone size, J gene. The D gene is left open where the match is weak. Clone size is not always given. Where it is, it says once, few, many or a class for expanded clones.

CDR3 DNA: TGTGCCAGCACTATGGGCCCGGGGGTCGGTGAGCAGTTCTTC
CDR3 protein: CASTMGPGVGEQFF
V gene: TRBV6-5
D gene: .
clone size: .
J gene: TRBJ2-1

CDR3 DNA: TGCGCCAGCAGCTTGTTAGCGGGGGGCCTCGACAATGAGCAGTTCTTC
CDR3 protein: CASSLLAGGLDNEQFF
V gene: TRBV5-1
D gene: TRBD2
clone size: once
J gene: TRBJ2-1

CDR3 DNA: TGTGCCAGCAGCTCCCCCGGACTAGCGGGAGGCGAGCAGTACTTC
CDR3 protein: CASSSPGLAGGEQYF
V gene: TRBV6-6
D gene: TRBD2
clone size: once
J gene: TRBJ2-7

CDR3 DNA: TGTGCCAGCAGCTTATCCCCGGCGGCTCAGGATACGCAGTATTTT
CDR3 protein: CASSLSPAAQDTQYF
V gene: TRBV7-2
D gene: .
clone size: .
J gene: TRBJ2-3

CDR3 DNA: TGCGCCAGCAGCCAACGGGACAACTCCTACGAGCAGTACTTC
CDR3 protein: CASSQRDNSYEQYF
V gene: TRBV4-1
D gene: .
clone size: .
J gene: TRBJ2-7

CDR3 DNA: TGTGCCAGCGAAGCTGGGCACAATGAGCAGTTCTTC
CDR3 protein: CASEAGHNEQFF
V gene: TRBV3-1/TRBV3-2
D gene: .
clone size: .
J gene: TRBJ2-1

CDR3 DNA: TGTGCCACCAGTGATGCCGGGACAGGGGGGTTCGCGGGGGAGCTGTTTTTT
CDR3 protein: CATSDAGTGGFAGELFF
V gene: TRBV24-1
D gene: TRBD1
clone size: .
J gene: TRBJ2-2

CDR3 DNA: TGTGCCAGCAGCCAGCTCAGGGGGCGAACTAATGAAAAACTGTTTTTT
CDR3 protein: CASSQLRGRTNEKLFF
V gene: TRBV11-2
D gene: TRBD1
clone size: once
J gene: TRBJ1-4

CDR3 DNA: TGTGCCAGCAGTGAATCCTCCGGGGCCAGGGGGGAGACCCAGTACTTC
CDR3 protein: CASSESSGARGETQYF
V gene: TRBV6-1
D gene: TRBD1
clone size: .
J gene: TRBJ2-5

CDR3 DNA: TGCGCCAGCAGTGAGTGGGGGGAAACTGAAGCTTTCTTT
CDR3 protein: CASSEWGETEAFF
V gene: TRBV10-1
D gene: .
clone size: .
J gene: TRBJ1-1

CDR3 DNA: TGTGCCCATCGTGGGGACAGATATAGCGGGGAGCTGTTTTTT
CDR3 protein: CAHRGDRYSGELFF
V gene: TRBV10-3
D gene: TRBD1
clone size: .
J gene: TRBJ2-2

CDR3 DNA: TGTGCCAGCAGTAAACGGACAGGGGGCGAAGAGACCCAGTACTTC
CDR3 protein: CASSKRTGGEETQYF
V gene: TRBV6-5
D gene: TRBD1
clone size: .
J gene: TRBJ2-5

CDR3 DNA: TGCGCCAGCAGCTCCGCCCGGACAGGCCTTACGCAGTATTTT
CDR3 protein: CASSSARTGLTQYF
V gene: TRBV5-1
D gene: TRBD1
clone size: .
J gene: TRBJ2-3

CDR3 DNA: TGTGCCAGTAGTATTAGCAGTGGAGATACGCAGTATTTT
CDR3 protein: CASSISSGDTQYF
V gene: TRBV19
D gene: .
clone size: .
J gene: TRBJ2-3

CDR3 DNA: TGTGCCAGTAGCTCTCGACAGTACGAGCAGTACTTC
CDR3 protein: CASSSRQYEQYF
V gene: TRBV19
D gene: .
clone size: .
J gene: TRBJ2-7

CDR3 DNA: TGTGCCAGCTCACCAGTGGGACAGGGGTCCGAGCAGTACTTC
CDR3 protein: CASSPVGQGSEQYF
V gene: TRBV18
D gene: TRBD1
clone size: .
J gene: TRBJ2-7

CDR3 DNA: TGTGCCAGCAGTTTTGGGACTAGGGGGACCCAGTACTTC
CDR3 protein: CASSFGTRGTQYF
V gene: TRBV28
D gene: TRBD2
clone size: .
J gene: TRBJ2-5

CDR3 DNA: TGTGCCAGCTCACCTAACCCCGACAGCTACAATGAGCAGTTCTTC
CDR3 protein: CASSPNPDSYNEQFF
V gene: TRBV18
D gene: .
clone size: few
J gene: TRBJ2-1

CDR3 DNA: TGTGCCAGCAGCCGGGTTGGGACAGGGGACCTACACTCCTACAATGAGCAGTTCTTC
CDR3 protein: CASSRVGTGDLHSYNEQFF
V gene: TRBV4-2
D gene: TRBD1
clone size: .
J gene: TRBJ2-1

CDR3 DNA: TGCGCCAGCAGCCAAGTTCAGGCGACCGGGGAGCTGTTTTTT
CDR3 protein: CASSQVQATGELFF
V gene: TRBV4-3
D gene: .
clone size: .
J gene: TRBJ2-2

CDR3 DNA: TGTGCCAGCAGCCCCCAAGCGGGAGTCAAGTACTTC
CDR3 protein: CASSPQAGVKYF
V gene: TRBV14
D gene: TRBD2
clone size: .
J gene: TRBJ2-7

CDR3 DNA: TGTGCCACCAGCAGAGATTCGAATTCACCCCTCCACTTT
CDR3 protein: CATSRDSNSPLHF
V gene: TRBV15
D gene: .
clone size: .
J gene: TRBJ1-6

CDR3 DNA: TGTGCCAGCAGCTCCTCGGGACAGGGGACGCTACTCCAAGAGACCCAGTACTTC
CDR3 protein: CASSSSGQGTLLQETQYF
V gene: TRBV5-4
D gene: TRBD1
clone size: .
J gene: TRBJ2-5

CDR3 DNA: TGTGCCTGGAGGGCGACTAGCGGGCTTACCGGGGAGCTGTTTTTT
CDR3 protein: CAWRATSGLTGELFF
V gene: TRBV30
D gene: TRBD2
clone size: .
J gene: TRBJ2-2

CDR3 DNA: TGTGCCAGCTCACCTACAGGGGCAACTAATGAAAAACTGTTTTTT
CDR3 protein: CASSPTGATNEKLFF
V gene: TRBV18
D gene: TRBD1
clone size: .
J gene: TRBJ1-4

CDR3 DNA: TGTGCCAGCAAGGACAGCAGCTCCTACGAGCAGTACTTC
CDR3 protein: CASKDSSSYEQYF
V gene: TRBV2
D gene: .
clone size: few
J gene: TRBJ2-7

CDR3 DNA: TGTGCCAGCAGTTTATCTCAGGGGGCTCCGAACACTGAAGCTTTCTTT
CDR3 protein: CASSLSQGAPNTEAFF
V gene: TRBV27
D gene: TRBD1
clone size: .
J gene: TRBJ1-1

CDR3 DNA: TGTGCCAGCAGCCCGGGGGGGAATGCGGGGGAGCAGTACTTC
CDR3 protein: CASSPGGNAGEQYF
V gene: TRBV7-2
D gene: TRBD2
clone size: .
J gene: TRBJ2-7

CDR3 DNA: TGTGCCAGCAGCTTAACCCGGGACAGGGACTACGAGCAGTACTTC
CDR3 protein: CASSLTRDRDYEQYF
V gene: TRBV13
D gene: TRBD1
clone size: .
J gene: TRBJ2-7

CDR3 DNA: TGTGCCAGCAGCTTAGTCCTAGCGGGAACAAATGAGCAGTTCTTC
CDR3 protein: CASSLVLAGTNEQFF
V gene: TRBV11-3
D gene: TRBD2
clone size: .
J gene: TRBJ2-1

CDR3 DNA: TGTGCCAGCTCACCAGGGACTAGCGGGGAGACCCAGTACTTC
CDR3 protein: CASSPGTSGETQYF
V gene: TRBV18
D gene: TRBD2
clone size: .
J gene: TRBJ2-5

CDR3 DNA: TGTGCCAGTAGTCAAGGACTAGCGGGGAATGAGCAGTTCTTC
CDR3 protein: CASSQGLAGNEQFF
V gene: TRBV19
D gene: TRBD2
clone size: .
J gene: TRBJ2-1

CDR3 DNA: TGTGCCAGCAGCGCAGGGGGAAGGACCTACAATGAGCAGTTCTTC
CDR3 protein: CASSAGGRTYNEQFF
V gene: TRBV5-5
D gene: TRBD1
clone size: .
J gene: TRBJ2-1

CDR3 DNA: TGTGCCTGGAGGAGGGGGATTGGCTACACCTTC
CDR3 protein: CAWRRGIGYTF
V gene: TRBV30
D gene: .
clone size: .
J gene: TRBJ1-2

CDR3 DNA: TGTGCCAGCAGCTTAGGGCACTCTGGAAACACCATATATTTT
CDR3 protein: CASSLGHSGNTIYF
V gene: TRBV11-2
D gene: .
clone size: .
J gene: TRBJ1-3

CDR3 DNA: TGTGCCAGCAGCCGCGCCGGGACTGGCTCCTACAATGAGCAGTTCTTC
CDR3 protein: CASSRAGTGSYNEQFF
V gene: TRBV4-2
D gene: .
clone size: .
J gene: TRBJ2-1

CDR3 DNA: TGTGCCAGCAGCCGACTATCCGGGACAGGGTTATCAGCTTTCTTT
CDR3 protein: CASSRLSGTGLSAFF
V gene: TRBV9
D gene: TRBD1
clone size: .
J gene: TRBJ1-1

CDR3 DNA: TGTGCCAGCGGCACGGCGGGAGGCCCCTACGAGCAGTACTTC
CDR3 protein: CASGTAGGPYEQYF
V gene: TRBV21-1
D gene: .
clone size: .
J gene: TRBJ2-7

CDR3 DNA: TGTGCCAGCAAAACAGGGGCGCTCGGAGAGACCCAGTACTTC
CDR3 protein: CASKTGALGETQYF
V gene: TRBV28
D gene: TRBD1
clone size: .
J gene: TRBJ2-5

CDR3 DNA: TGCGCCAGCAGCCACGGTCCGGGACAACAGGCTTCACCCCTCCACTTT
CDR3 protein: CASSHGPGQQASPLHF
V gene: TRBV4-1
D gene: .
clone size: .
J gene: TRBJ1-6

CDR3 DNA: TGCGCCAGCAGGGGAGACAGGGGGCGTGCTCGACCACAAGAGACCCAGTACTTC
CDR3 protein: CASRGDRGRARPQETQYF
V gene: TRBV5-1
D gene: TRBD1
clone size: once
J gene: TRBJ2-5

CDR3 DNA: TGTGCCAGCAGCTTAAGTCACCCAGGGACTAGCGACCCCACAGATACGCAGTATTTT
CDR3 protein: CASSLSHPGTSDPTDTQYF
V gene: TRBV7-2
D gene: TRBD2
clone size: .
J gene: TRBJ2-3

CDR3 DNA: TGTGCCAGCAGCTCGGCGCGGGACAGACCAAACACCGGGGAGCTGTTTTTT
CDR3 protein: CASSSARDRPNTGELFF
V gene: TRBV5-4
D gene: .
clone size: .
J gene: TRBJ2-2

CDR3 DNA: TGTGCCAGTAGTCCACAGGGGGCTATCGGCAATCAGCCCCAGCATTTT
CDR3 protein: CASSPQGAIGNQPQHF
V gene: TRBV19
D gene: TRBD1
clone size: .
J gene: TRBJ1-5

CDR3 DNA: TGTGCCAGCAGCAGCACAGGGACAGTCCTAGATGAGCAGTTCTTC
CDR3 protein: CASSSTGTVLDEQFF
V gene: TRBV11-2
D gene: TRBD1
clone size: .
J gene: TRBJ2-1